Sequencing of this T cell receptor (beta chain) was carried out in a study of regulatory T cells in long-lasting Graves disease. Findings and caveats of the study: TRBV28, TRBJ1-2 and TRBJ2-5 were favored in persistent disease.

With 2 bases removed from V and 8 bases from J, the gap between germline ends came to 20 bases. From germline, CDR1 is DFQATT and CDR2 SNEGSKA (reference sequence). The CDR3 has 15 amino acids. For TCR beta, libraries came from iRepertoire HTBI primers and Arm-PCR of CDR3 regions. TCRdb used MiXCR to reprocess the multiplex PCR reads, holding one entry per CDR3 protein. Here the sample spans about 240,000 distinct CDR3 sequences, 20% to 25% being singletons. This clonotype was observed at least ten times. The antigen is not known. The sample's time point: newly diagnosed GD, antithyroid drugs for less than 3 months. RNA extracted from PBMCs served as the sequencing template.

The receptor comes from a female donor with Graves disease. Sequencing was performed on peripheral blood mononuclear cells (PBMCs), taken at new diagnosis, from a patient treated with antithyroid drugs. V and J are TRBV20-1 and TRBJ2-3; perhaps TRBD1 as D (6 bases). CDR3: CSARRTDSIRGTQYF. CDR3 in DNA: TGCAGTGCTAGAAGAACGGACAGCATCCGGGGTACGCAGTATTTT.